Following are 19 T cell receptor beta chains from one sample sequenced in a study of blood T cells in healthy people across ages. Then a second PCR, running roughly 6 to 12 cycles, was carried out with a sample-barcoded 5' primer and a J-beta primer mix. From the 5' RACE reads, TCRdb called clonotypes with MiXCR, one entry per CDR3 protein. The table lists 800,000 to 950,000 distinct CDR3 sequences, under 35% of them singletons. The sample was also reused in another study, on T cells of mothers and their children.

Sequencing was carried out using blood. Every receptor here comes from a middle-aged woman in good health.

This clonotype was picked up many times. J is TRBJ2-7 and V is TRBV4-3; TRBD2 matches at 14 bases. The CDR3 extends over 17 amino acids. J lost 4 bases, V lost 1 base, and 6 bases had no gene match. In germline, CDR1 is LGHNA, CDR2 YSLEER. For the CDR3, the DNA is TGCGCCAGCAGCCAAGGGGGACTAGCGGGGGCCAAATACGAGCAGTACTTC. Its translation: CASSQGGLAGAKYEQYF.

The rearrangement uses TRBV28 and TRBJ1-2; TRBD1 is a possible D gene (6 bases). Per germline, CDR1 MDHEN and CDR2 SYDVKM. The CDR3 runs 15 residues. Trimming pared 3 bases from V and 2 bases from J, leaving 13 bases between. The CDR3 reads CASSFAGGPNYGYTF. As DNA, the CDR3 is TGTGCCAGCAGTTTTGCGGGGGGCCCCAACTATGGCTACACCTTC.

This clonotype was picked up a small number of times. V gene TRBV28 combines with J gene TRBJ1-2; TRBD1 matches at 7 bases. V trimming: 7 bases; J trimming: 4 bases; junction bases outside the gene matches: 9. The germline CDR1 and CDR2 sequences are MDHEN and SYDVKM. The CDR3 loop spans 14 amino acids. The CDR3 nucleotides are TGTGCCAGCATAAGAGACAGGGCCGTCTATGGCTACACCTTC. It specifies CASIRDRAVYGYTF.

In its sample, this clonotype was seen a few times. The rearrangement uses TRBV2 and TRBJ1-4; TRBD1 matches 7 bases. The CDR3 is 16 residues long. The ends lost 6 bases at V and 5 bases at J; junction bases unmatched: 12. The germline V gene has CDR1 SNHLY and CDR2 FYNNEI. The CDR3 loop is CASRRQGLYSNEKLFF. The CDR3, as DNA: TGTGCCAGCAGACGACAGGGTCTCTACTCCAATGAAAAACTGTTTTTT.

This clonotype has a count of ten or more. The chain combines TRBV5-5 with TRBJ2-1; either TRBD1 or TRBD2 may fit D (5 bases each). The V gene's germline CDR1 is SGHKS and CDR2 YYEKEE (reference sequence). There are 13 residues in the CDR3. Trimming removed 3 bases from V and 8 bases from J, with 12 bases in between. Here the CDR3 DNA reads TGTGCCAGCAGCTGGCCCTTGGGGGATGAGCAGTTCTTC. Protein: CASSWPLGDEQFF.

As regards this clonotype: A much larger clone lies one base from this, so it may be a read error. The CDR3 bases are TGTGCCAGCTCACCACCACTACAGGGGAGAACCCACGAGCAGTACTTC. Its protein product is CASSPPLQGRTHEQYF. This chain links TRBV18 with TRBJ2-5, with 7 bases lining up with TRBD1. The end of the DNA is better explained by TRBJ2-7, so the J call may be wrong. Germline loops: CDR1 KGHSH, CDR2 LQKENI. The length of the CDR3 is 16 residues.

This clonotype appeared a few times. The V call is TRBV12-3 or TRBV12-4, the J call TRBJ2-3; 8 nucleotides align to TRBD2. The CDR3 is 15 amino acids. J was trimmed by 1 base and V by 6 bases; bases with no gene match: 6. The CDR3 region is CASSPVLAGTDTQYF. The CDR3 DNA is TGTGCCAGCAGCCCCGTACTAGCGGGCACAGATACGCAGTATTTT.

This clonotype was detected many times. The chain joins TRBV20-1 to TRBJ2-4; D may be TRBD1 or TRBD2 (5 bases each). Trimming took off 6 bases at V and 1 base at J, with 13 bases between the two ends. This CDR3 has 14 residues. Germline assignment: CDR1 DFQATT and CDR2 SNEGSKA (reference sequence). The CDR3 sequence: CSAKEGEAKNIQYF. For the CDR3, the DNA is TGCAGTGCCAAGGAAGGGGAGGCCAAAAACATTCAGTACTTC.

This clonotype was picked up a small number of times. The V call is TRBV7-3, the J call TRBJ1-5; 7 bases line up with TRBD1. Per the germline V gene, CDR1 is SGHTA and CDR2 is FQGTGA. The CDR3 has 17 amino acids. With V trimmed by 5 bases and J by 5 bases, 15 bases remained unmatched. Here the CDR3 reads CASSARQGGILYQPQHF. CDR3 in DNA: TGTGCCAGCAGCGCCAGACAGGGAGGGATTTTATATCAGCCCCAGCATTTT.

This clonotype was observed at least ten times. This chain connects TRBV28 to TRBJ2-5; D unresolved. In germline, CDR1 is MDHEN, CDR2 SYDVKM. The CDR3 has 13 residues. V was trimmed by 5 bases and J by 1 base, leaving 8 bases between them. CDR3 residues: CASSRISQETQYF. CDR3 nucleotide sequence: TGTGCCAGCAGTAGGATTTCCCAAGAGACCCAGTACTTC.

The chain recombines TRBV7-6 with TRBJ2-5; the D gene is possibly TRBD1 (5 bases). This CDR3 contains 14 residues. V shed 5 bases and J shed 1 base, with 11 bases lying between them. CDR1 is SGHVS and CDR2 is FNYEAQ in the germline V gene. Here the CDR3 reads CASSLLQGQETQYF. The CDR3 region has the DNA TGTGCCAGCAGCCTACTGCAGGGCCAAGAGACCCAGTACTTC.

This clonotype came up a few times. The CDR3 coding sequence is TGTGCCAGCAGCTTAGAATGGCGGGGGGGCGGCAATGAGCAGTACTTC. Protein: CASSLEWRGGGNEQYF. This rearrangement joins TRBV7-2 to TRBJ2-4, with TRBD2 matching over 9 bases. V was pared by 1 base and J by 13 bases, with 14 bases of the junction left unmatched. This CDR3 has 16 amino acids. CDR1 and CDR2 from the germline V gene are SGHTA and FQGNSA.

This clonotype has ten or more counts. The genes are TRBV27 and TRBJ2-7; 9 positions agree with TRBD1. The V gene end was trimmed by 2 bases and the J gene end by 4 bases; junction bases not matched to a gene: 6. The CDR3 has 15 amino acids. Per germline, CDR1 MNHEY and CDR2 SMNVEV (reference sequence). The CDR3 loop is CASSLVTGGQYEQYF. CDR3 bases: TGTGCCAGCAGTTTAGTGACAGGGGGTCAGTACGAGCAGTACTTC.

Only a few counts were recorded for this clonotype. The CDR3 DNA is TGTGCCAGCTCACCACAGATATCCAGGACGGGTGATGAAAAACTGTTTTTT. This gives the protein CASSPQISRTGDEKLFF. The rearrangement joins TRBV18 to TRBJ1-4; D is undetermined. CDR1 KGHSH and CDR2 LQKENI come from the germline V gene. The CDR3 has 17 amino acids. The ends were cut back, 1 base at V and 6 bases at J, with 18 bases in the middle.

This clonotype was seen repeatedly, ten times or more. The chain combines TRBV5-1 with TRBJ2-1; 8 positions agree with TRBD1. The CDR3 has 13 residues. V was pared by 0 bases and J by 8 bases, with 1 base of the junction left unmatched. Germline V gene lookup returns CDR1 SGHRS and CDR2 YFSETQ. The CDR3: CASSLGQGYEQFF. The CDR3 DNA reads as TGCGCCAGCAGCTTGGGACAGGGGTATGAGCAGTTCTTC.

V gene TRBV28 combines with J gene TRBJ2-5, with D unresolved. From germline, CDR1 is MDHEN and CDR2 SYDVKM. V gave up 5 bases and J gave up 3 bases, with 10 bases separating them. This CDR3 is built from 13 residues. In DNA form, the CDR3 reads TGTGCCAGCAGTATGGCAGAGGAAGAGACCCAGTACTTC. Translating it yields CASSMAEEETQYF.

This clonotype came up many times. The J gene is TRBJ2-1, the V gene TRBV25-1, with D perhaps matching TRBD2 (5 bases). From germline, CDR1 is MGHDK and CDR2 SYGVNS. V gave up 6 bases and J gave up 8 bases, with 14 bases separating them. The length of the CDR3 is 13 residues. CDR3 in amino acids: CASRGQAGDEQFF. CDR3 bases: TGTGCCAGCAGGGGCCAAGCCGGGGATGAGCAGTTCTTC. The full variable domain, its missing parts supplied by reference TRBV25-1 and TRBJ2-1, is EADIYQTPRYLVIGTGKKITLECSQTMGHDKMYWYQQDPGMELHLIHYSYGVNSTEKGDLSSESTVSRIRTEHFPLTLESARPSHTSQYLCASRGQAGDEQFFGPGTRLTVL.

At least ten counts were recorded for this clonotype. The chain carries TRBV20-1 and TRBJ2-7, with D uncertain. Germline-derived CDR1 and CDR2 are DFQATT and SNEGSKA (reference sequence). The CDR3 runs to 15 residues. V was cut by 0 bases and J by 5 bases, with 17 bases left in between. CDR3 in amino acids: CSARDKGLTLNEQYF. DNA for the CDR3: TGCAGTGCTAGAGATAAGGGCCTGACCCTCAACGAGCAGTACTTC.

As for this clonotype: A read error may be the cause here, since a much bigger clone is one base away. The V gene is TRBV6-5, the J gene TRBJ2-7, with D possibly TRBD2 on 6 matching bases. Germline-derived CDR1 and CDR2 are MNHEY and SVGAGI. V lost 11 bases and J 7 bases, leaving 24 bases between the germline ends. This CDR3 has 14 residues. CDR3 residues: CARGDLGTYNEQYF. CDR3 nucleotide sequence: TGTGCCCGCGGGGACTTAGGTACCTACAATGAGCAGTACTTC.